This TCR beta chain was documented in a study of identical twins. Addition of a universal primer site occurred through template switching, and cDNA carried unique molecular identifiers. TCRdb re-analysed the 5' RACE reads in MiXCR, keeping a single row per CDR3 protein. The table records 700,000 or so distinct CDR3 sequences, over 20% of them present only once. This clonotype was found a few times. Trimming left V 3 bases short and J 10 bases short, with 10 bases between. CDR3 length: 11 amino acids. Per germline, CDR1 LGHDT and CDR2 YNNKEL (reference sequence). The same sample was also studied in work on T cells expressing NK-cell markers. Per that paper: Repertoire data for TCR beta were derived from sorted T cells (CD3+CD56+NKG2C+, CD3+CD56+NKG2C- and CD3+CD56-NKG2C+).

The sequenced material came from PBMCs. The TCR was taken from a woman between 18 and 29 years old in good health. The rearrangement uses TRBV3-1 and TRBJ2-7; either TRBD1 or TRBD2 may supply D (6 bases each). CDR3 protein: CASSHGGEQYF. In DNA form, the CDR3 reads TGTGCCAGCAGCCACGGGGGCGAACAGTACTTC.